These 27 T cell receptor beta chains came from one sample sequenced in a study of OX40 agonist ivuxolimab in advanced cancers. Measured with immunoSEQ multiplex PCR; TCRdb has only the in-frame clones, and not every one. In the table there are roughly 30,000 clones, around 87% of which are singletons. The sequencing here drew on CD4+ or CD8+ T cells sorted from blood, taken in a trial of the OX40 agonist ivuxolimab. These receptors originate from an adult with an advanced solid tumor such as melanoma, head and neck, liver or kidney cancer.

CDR3: CASSFLGNYEQYF. For the CDR3, the DNA is TGTGCCAGCAGTTTCCTGGGAAACTACGAGCAGTACTTC. The chain is built from TRBV27 and TRBJ2-7; no clear D gene. CDR1 is MNHEY, CDR2 SMNVEV, per germline (reference sequence). CDR3 length equals 13 residues. Trimming took 3 bases from V and 3 from J, leaving 9 bases between them.

CDR3: CASSLTWSGSRSTDTQYF. The CDR3 DNA reads as TGCGCCAGCAGCCTGACCTGGAGCGGGAGTAGAAGCACAGATACGCAGTATTTT. V and J are TRBV4-1 and TRBJ2-3; 8 nucleotides line up with TRBD2. The germline gives CDR1 MGHRA, CDR2 YSYEKL. There are 18 residues in the CDR3. The J segment lost 0 bases and the V segment lost 4 bases, leaving 12 bases of the junction unmatched.

CDR3 in DNA: TGTGCCAGCAGTGATGACAGGGCTAGCAATCAGCCCCAGCATTTT. Protein: CASSDDRASNQPQHF. The chain carries TRBV28 and TRBJ1-5; 7 positions agree with TRBD1. The V segment lost 5 bases and the J segment 0 bases; nucleotides outside the gene matches: 4. This CDR3 comprises 15 residues. The germline V gene has CDR1 MDHEN and CDR2 SYDVKM.

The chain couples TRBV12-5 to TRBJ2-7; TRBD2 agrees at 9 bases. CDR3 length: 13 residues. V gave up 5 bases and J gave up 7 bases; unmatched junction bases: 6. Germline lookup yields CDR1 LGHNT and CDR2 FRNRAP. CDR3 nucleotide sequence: TGTGCTAGTGGTCCGTCTAGCGGGAAAGAGCAGTACTTC. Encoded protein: CASGPSSGKEQYF.

The CDR3 coding sequence is TGTGCCAGTAGTTCCCGGATGTTGAGCTCTGGAAACACCATATATTTT. Translating it yields CASSSRMLSSGNTIYF. V is TRBV19 and J is TRBJ1-3; D call uncertain. Germline lookup yields CDR1 LNHDA and CDR2 SQIVND (reference sequence). This CDR3 spans 16 amino acids. V was clipped by 5 bases and J by 0 bases, with 14 bases between them.

CDR3 amino acids: CASSKVKGHEQYF. CDR3 bases: TGTGCCAGCAGCAAAGTAAAGGGCCACGAGCAGTACTTC. The J gene is TRBJ2-7, the V gene TRBV21-1. TRBV21-1 is flagged as a pseudogene. The CDR3 has 13 residues.

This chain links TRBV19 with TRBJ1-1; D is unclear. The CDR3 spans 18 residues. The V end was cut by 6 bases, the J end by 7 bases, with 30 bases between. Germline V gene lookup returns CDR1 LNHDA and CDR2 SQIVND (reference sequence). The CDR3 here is CASSVSHLRETGSIEAFF. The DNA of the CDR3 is TGTGCCAGTAGCGTATCCCATTTAAGGGAAACCGGATCAATTGAAGCTTTCTTT.

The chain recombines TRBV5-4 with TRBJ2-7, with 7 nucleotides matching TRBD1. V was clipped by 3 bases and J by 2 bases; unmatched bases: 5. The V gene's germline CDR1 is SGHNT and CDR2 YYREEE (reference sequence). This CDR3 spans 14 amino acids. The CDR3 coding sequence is TGTGCCAGCAGCTCTAGGGGGCTCGCCTACGAGCAGTACTTC. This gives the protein CASSSRGLAYEQYF.

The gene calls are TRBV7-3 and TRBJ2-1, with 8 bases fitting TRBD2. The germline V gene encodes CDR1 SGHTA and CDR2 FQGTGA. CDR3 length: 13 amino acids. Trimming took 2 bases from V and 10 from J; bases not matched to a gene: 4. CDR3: CASSLAGGREQFF. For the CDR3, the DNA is TGTGCCAGCAGCTTAGCGGGAGGACGGGAGCAGTTCTTC.

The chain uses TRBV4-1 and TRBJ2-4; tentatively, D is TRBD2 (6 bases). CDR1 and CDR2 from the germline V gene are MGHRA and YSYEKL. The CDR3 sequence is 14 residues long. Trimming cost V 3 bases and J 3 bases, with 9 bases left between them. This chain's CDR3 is CASSQNSGKNIQYF. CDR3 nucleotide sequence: TGCGCCAGCAGCCAGAATAGCGGCAAAAACATTCAGTACTTC.

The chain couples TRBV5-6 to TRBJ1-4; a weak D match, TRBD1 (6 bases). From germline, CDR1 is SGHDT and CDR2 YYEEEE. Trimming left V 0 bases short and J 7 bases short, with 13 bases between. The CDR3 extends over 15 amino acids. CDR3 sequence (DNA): TGTGCCAGCAGCTTGGTACAGGGTGAGGGTGAAAAACTGTTTTTT. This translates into CASSLVQGEGEKLFF. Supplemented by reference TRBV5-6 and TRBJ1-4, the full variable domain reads DAGVTQSPTHLIKTRGQQVTLRCSPKSGHDTVSWYQQALGQGPQFIFQYYEEEERQRGNFPDRFSGHQFPNYSSELNVNALLLGDSALYLCASSLVQGEGEKLFFGSGTQLSVL.

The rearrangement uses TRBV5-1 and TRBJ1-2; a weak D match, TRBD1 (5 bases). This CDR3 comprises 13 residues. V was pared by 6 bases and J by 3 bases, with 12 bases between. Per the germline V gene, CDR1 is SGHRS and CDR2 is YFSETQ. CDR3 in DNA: TGCGCCAGCAACCCGGGGGGGTACTATGGCTACACCTTC. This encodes CASNPGGYYGYTF.

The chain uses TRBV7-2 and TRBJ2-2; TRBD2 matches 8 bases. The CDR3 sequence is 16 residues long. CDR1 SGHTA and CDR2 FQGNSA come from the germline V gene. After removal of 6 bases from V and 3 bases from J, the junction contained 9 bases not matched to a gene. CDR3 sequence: CASRSGTRAYTGELFF. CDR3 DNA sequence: TGTGCCAGCAGATCCGGGACTAGGGCTTACACCGGGGAGCTGTTTTTT. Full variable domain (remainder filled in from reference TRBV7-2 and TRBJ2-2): GAGVSQSPSNKVTEKGKDVELRCDPISGHTALYWYRQSLGQGLEFLIYFQGNSAPDKSGLPSDRFSAERTGGSVSTLTIQRTQQEDSAVYLCASRSGTRAYTGELFFGEGSRLTVL.

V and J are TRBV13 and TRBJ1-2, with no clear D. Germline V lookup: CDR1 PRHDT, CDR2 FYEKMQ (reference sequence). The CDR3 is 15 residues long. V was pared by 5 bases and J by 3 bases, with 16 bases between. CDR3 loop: CASSANPQSDYGYTF. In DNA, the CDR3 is TGTGCCAGCAGCGCCAACCCTCAGTCCGACTATGGCTACACCTTC.

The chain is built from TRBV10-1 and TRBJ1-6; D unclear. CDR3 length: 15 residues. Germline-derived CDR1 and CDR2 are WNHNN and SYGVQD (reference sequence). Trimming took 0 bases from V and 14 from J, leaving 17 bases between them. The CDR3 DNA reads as TGCGCCAGCAGTGAGTCGGTCAGCCCCACAATGGCCCTCCACTTT. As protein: CASSESVSPTMALHF.

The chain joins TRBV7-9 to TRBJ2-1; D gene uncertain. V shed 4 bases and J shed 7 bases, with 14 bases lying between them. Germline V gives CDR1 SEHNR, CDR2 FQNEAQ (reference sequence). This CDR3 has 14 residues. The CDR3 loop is CASSSTRVGNEQFF. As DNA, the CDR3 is TGTGCCAGCAGCTCAACCCGGGTGGGAAATGAGCAGTTCTTC.

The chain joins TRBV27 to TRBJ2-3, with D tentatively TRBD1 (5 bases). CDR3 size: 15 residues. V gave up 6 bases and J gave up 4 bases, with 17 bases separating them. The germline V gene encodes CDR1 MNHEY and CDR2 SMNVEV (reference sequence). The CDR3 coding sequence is TGTGCCAGCAGCTGGACACCCAGAGGCGCAGATACGCAGTATTTT. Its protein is CASSWTPRGADTQYF.

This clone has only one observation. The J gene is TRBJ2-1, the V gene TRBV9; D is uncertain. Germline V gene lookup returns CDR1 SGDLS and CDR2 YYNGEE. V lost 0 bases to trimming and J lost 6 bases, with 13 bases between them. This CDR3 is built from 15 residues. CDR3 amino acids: CASSVDGRKVNEQFF. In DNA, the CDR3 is TGTGCCAGCAGCGTAGATGGCAGAAAAGTCAATGAGCAGTTCTTC.

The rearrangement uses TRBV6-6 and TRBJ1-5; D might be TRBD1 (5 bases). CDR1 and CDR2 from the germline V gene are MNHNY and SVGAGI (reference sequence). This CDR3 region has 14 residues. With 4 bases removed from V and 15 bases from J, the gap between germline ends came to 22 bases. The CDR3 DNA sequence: TGTGCCAGCAGTTCCCGGCAGGGTCCGAGCATTAGGCATTTT. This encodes CASSSRQGPSIRHF.

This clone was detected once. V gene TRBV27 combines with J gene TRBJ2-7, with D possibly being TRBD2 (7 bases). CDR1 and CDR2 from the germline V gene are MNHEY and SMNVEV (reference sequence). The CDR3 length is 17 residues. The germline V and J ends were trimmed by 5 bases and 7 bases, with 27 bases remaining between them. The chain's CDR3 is CASSPLAEGGPYSEQYF. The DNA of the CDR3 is TGTGCCAGCAGTCCCCTCGCGGAGGGGGGGCCCTACTCTGAGCAGTACTTC.

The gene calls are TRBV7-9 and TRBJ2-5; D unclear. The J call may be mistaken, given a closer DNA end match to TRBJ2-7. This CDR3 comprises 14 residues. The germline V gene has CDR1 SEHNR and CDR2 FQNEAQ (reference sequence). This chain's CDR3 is CASSGSTTPYEQYF. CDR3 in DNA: TGTGCCAGCAGCGGCAGCACGACCCCCTACGAGCAGTACTTC.

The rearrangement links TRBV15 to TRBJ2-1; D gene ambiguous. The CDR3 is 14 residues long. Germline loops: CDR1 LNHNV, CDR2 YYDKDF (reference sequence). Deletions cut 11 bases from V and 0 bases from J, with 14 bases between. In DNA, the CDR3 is TGTGCCGCAGCCTATCAGAGCTCCTACAATGAGCAGTTCTTC. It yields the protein CAAAYQSSYNEQFF.

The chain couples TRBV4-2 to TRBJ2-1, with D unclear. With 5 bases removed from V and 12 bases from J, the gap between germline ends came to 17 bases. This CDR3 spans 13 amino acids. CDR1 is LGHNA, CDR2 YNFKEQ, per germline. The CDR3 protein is CASSSNPRAGQFF. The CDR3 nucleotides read TGTGCCAGCAGCTCGAACCCTCGCGCTGGGCAGTTCTTC.

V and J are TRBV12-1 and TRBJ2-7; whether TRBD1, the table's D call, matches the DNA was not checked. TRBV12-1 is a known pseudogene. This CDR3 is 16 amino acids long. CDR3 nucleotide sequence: TGTGCCAGCAGCTTTGGGCCGGGACAGGGGGCCTACGAGCAGTACTTC. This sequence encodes CASSFGPGQGAYEQYF.

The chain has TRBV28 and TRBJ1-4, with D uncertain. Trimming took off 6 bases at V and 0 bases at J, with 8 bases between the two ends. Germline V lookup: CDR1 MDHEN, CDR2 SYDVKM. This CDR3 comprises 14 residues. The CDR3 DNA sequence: TGTGCCAGCAGGTACCCTGCAACTAATGAAAAACTGTTTTTT. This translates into CASRYPATNEKLFF.

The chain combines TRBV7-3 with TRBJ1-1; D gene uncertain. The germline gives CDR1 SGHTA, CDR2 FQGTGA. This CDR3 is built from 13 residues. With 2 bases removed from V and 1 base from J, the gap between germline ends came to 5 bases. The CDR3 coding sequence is TGTGCCAGCAGCTTAGGGAAGAACACTGAAGCTTTCTTT. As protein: CASSLGKNTEAFF. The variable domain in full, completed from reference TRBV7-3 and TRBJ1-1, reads GAGVSQTPSNKVTEKGKYVELRCDPISGHTALYWYRQSLGQGPEFLIYFQGTGAADDSGLPNDRFFAVRPEGSVSTLKIQRTERGDSAVYLCASSLGKNTEAFFGQGTRLTVV.

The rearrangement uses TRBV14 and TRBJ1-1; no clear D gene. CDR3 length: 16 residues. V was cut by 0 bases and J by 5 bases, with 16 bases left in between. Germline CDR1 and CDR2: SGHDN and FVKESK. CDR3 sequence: CASSQDLGGIGTEAFF. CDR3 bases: TGTGCCAGCAGCCAAGATTTGGGAGGGATTGGAACTGAAGCTTTCTTT.